The clone carrying this T cell receptor beta chain was seen repeatedly, ten times or more. Its antigen is unidentified. Template was genomic DNA; TCR beta CDR3 amplified in two multiplex PCR rounds. First-round PCR used primers specific to each TRBV and TRBJ gene. TCRdb independently ran MiXCR on the multiplex PCR reads; one entry per CDR3 protein. The sample lists some 14,000 distinct CDR3 sequences; around 50% were seen once. This entry is derived from a study of prognosis after radiotherapy for stage I lung cancer. The CDR3 consists of 17 residues. The germline V gene has CDR1 GTSNPN and CDR2 SVGIG (reference sequence). Deletions cut 0 bases from V and 0 bases from J, with 15 bases between. Regarding the study as a whole: Among patients who developed distant metastases, Shannon entropy after stereotactic body radiation therapy was lower.

This rearrangement joins TRBV30 to TRBJ2-1, with a weak D call TRBD2 (6 bases). The starting material was PBMCs, obtained before or after stereotactic body radiation therapy (not recorded which). This TCR was recovered from a donor of 50 years or more with non-small cell lung cancer. The CDR3 sequence is CAWSVSLRDSSYNEQFF. CDR3 coding DNA: TGTGCCTGGAGTGTAAGTTTGCGGGATAGCTCCTACAATGAGCAGTTCTTC.